This record covers a single T cell receptor beta chain. Its antigen is undetermined. The CDR3 runs to 11 residues. Trimming removed 3 bases at V and 12 bases at J, with 12 bases between. Germline V CDR1 and CDR2: SGHRS, YFSETQ. The data were obtained in a study of cytomegalovirus exposure and HLA in healthy donors. The study's findings and limits: Reports showed the classifier diagnosing cytomegalovirus status with high specificity and sensitivity. HLA alleles showed associations with 15,000 to 20,000 TCR beta sequences in a later analysis, at a 0.05 false discovery rate.

PCR employed 60 Vbeta and 13 Jbeta primers. In the original analysis: Roughly 9.9 million shared chains were among the 65 million to 85 million unique TCR beta chains that a later analysis counted. The table came from immunoSEQ multiplex PCR; TCRdb's copy has only in-frame clones and leaves some out. For V, J and clone size, that table is used; D and trimming come from the DNA. In the table there are around 170,000 clones, 65% to 85% of which are singletons. This chain connects TRBV5-1 to TRBJ1-2; D perhaps matches TRBD1 (5 bases). What was sequenced was PBMCs. The sequence came from a woman aged 18-29 years in good health and CMV-seronegative. The CDR3 spells CASSWRGFHTF. The CDR3 bases are TGCGCCAGCAGCTGGCGGGGGTTCCACACCTTC.